Each of the 32 T cell receptor beta chains below was sequenced from the same sample in a study of T cell responses to AZD1222 COVID-19 vaccine. Repertoires were generated with immunoSEQ multiplex PCR, while TCRdb's copy carries only in-frame clones and drops some. The repertoire consists of 79,000 or so clones, with approximately 80% occurring once and the leading ten covering approximately 30%. The source material was peripheral blood, sampled 28 days after the second dose of the MenACWY control vaccine. The receptors were sampled from an adult who received the MenACWY meningococcal vaccine as a control.

Here the CDR3 DNA reads TGTGCCAGTAGTACCGGCTATGGCTACACCTTC. Translating gives CASSTGYGYTF. This chain connects TRBV19 to TRBJ1-2; D unclear. Trimming shortened V by 4 bases and J by 4 bases, and 4 bases separated the two germline ends. CDR3 length: 11 residues. Germline CDR1 reads LNHDA; CDR2 reads SQIVND (reference sequence).

This clone has just a few counts. V gene TRBV11-2 combines with J gene TRBJ2-7; 7 bases match TRBD2. CDR1 is SGHAT and CDR2 is FQNNGV in the germline V gene. After removal of 3 bases from V and 7 bases from J, the junction contained 9 bases not matched to a gene. The CDR3 extends over 14 amino acids. CDR3 sequence: CASSFGSQAGEQYF. The CDR3 DNA follows: TGTGCCAGCAGCTTCGGGTCCCAAGCGGGGGAGCAGTACTTC.

The genes are TRBV6-1 and TRBJ2-2; D is unclear. Trimming shortened V by 1 base and J by 7 bases, and 7 bases separated the two germline ends. CDR3 length: 13 amino acids. CDR1 is MNHNS and CDR2 is SASEGT in the germline V gene. Here the CDR3 reads CASSEVRLGELFF. The CDR3 DNA is TGTGCCAGCAGTGAAGTGAGGCTCGGGGAGCTGTTTTTT.

The V gene is TRBV30, the J gene TRBJ1-1; D uncertain. The V gene lost 6 bases and the J gene lost 0 bases, with 8 bases spanning the gap. This CDR3 has 12 amino acids. Germline V CDR1 and CDR2: GTSNPN, SVGIG (reference sequence). The CDR3 region is CACLRVNTEAFF. Here the CDR3 DNA reads TGTGCCTGCCTGAGGGTGAACACTGAAGCTTTCTTT.

This chain connects TRBV19 to TRBJ1-5, with D maybe TRBD1 (6 bases). The CDR3 has 14 amino acids. Germline loops: CDR1 LNHDA, CDR2 SQIVND (reference sequence). Trimming left V 4 bases short and J 5 bases short, with 12 bases between. The DNA of the CDR3 is TGTGCCAGTAGTAACAGGGTTGTTGATCAGCCCCAGCATTTT. It specifies CASSNRVVDQPQHF.

The rearrangement joins TRBV28 to TRBJ1-2, with D perhaps TRBD1 (6 bases). The germline V gene has CDR1 MDHEN and CDR2 SYDVKM. The CDR3 is made up of 16 amino acids. V was cut by 6 bases and J by 7 bases, with 24 bases left in between. CDR3 region: CASSLSPAIRGRGYTF. The CDR3 DNA is TGTGCCAGCAGCCTATCCCCTGCAATCAGGGGACGTGGCTACACCTTC.

The genes are TRBV11-2 and TRBJ1-1; 7 bases map to TRBD1. The germline V gene encodes CDR1 SGHAT and CDR2 FQNNGV. The CDR3 is 13 amino acids. V was pared by 2 bases and J by 6 bases, with 3 bases of the junction left unmatched. The CDR3 bases are TGTGCCAGCAGCTTACACAGGGGTTCTGAAGCTTTCTTT. Encoded protein: CASSLHRGSEAFF.

V gene TRBV9 combines with J gene TRBJ1-6; D not resolved. CDR1 and CDR2 (germline): SGDLS, YYNGEE. CDR3 length: 13 amino acids. V was clipped by 4 bases and J by 9 bases, with 11 bases between them. The CDR3 reads CASSPVDGSPLHF. The CDR3 nucleotides read TGTGCCAGCAGCCCCGTGGATGGTTCACCCCTCCACTTT.

The CDR3 DNA sequence: TGTGCCAGCAGCCGCAGGGATACTCTGAGCACTGAAGCTTTCTTT. Translating it yields CASSRRDTLSTEAFF. The chain couples TRBV7-2 to TRBJ1-1; possible D gene TRBD1, 5 bases. Trimming cost V 5 bases and J 4 bases, with 17 bases left between them. Germline V gene sequence: CDR1 SGHTA, CDR2 FQGNSA. The CDR3 covers 15 residues.

This clone was found once. The V call is TRBV6-5, the J call TRBJ2-7; D not certain. Germline V gene sequence: CDR1 MNHEY, CDR2 SVGAGI. The CDR3 runs to 12 residues. The V end was cut by 2 bases, the J end by 7 bases, with 9 bases between. CDR3 nucleotides: TGTGCCAGCAGTTACACAACTGGGGAGCAGTACTTC. Translating it yields CASSYTTGEQYF.

CDR3 sequence: CASSATGGLVYGYTF. CDR3 nucleotides: TGTGCCAGCAGCGCGACAGGGGGGCTCGTGTATGGCTACACCTTC. The chain is built from TRBV5-5 and TRBJ1-2; TRBD1 agrees at 9 bases. J lost 5 bases, V lost 4 bases, and 9 bases had no gene match. Germline-derived CDR1 and CDR2 are SGHKS and YYEKEE (reference sequence). This CDR3 is 15 amino acids long.

This clone was counted once. The chain carries TRBV4-3 and TRBJ1-4; TRBD1 matches 7 bases. Germline V gene data show CDR1 as LGHNA and CDR2 as YSLEER. CDR3 size: 15 residues. V lost 4 bases, J lost 8 bases, and 10 bases stayed unmatched. CDR3 coding DNA: TGCGCCAGCAGCCTTTCCGGGACAGTAGTCGAAAAACTGTTTTTT. Its protein is CASSLSGTVVEKLFF.

This chain links TRBV9 with TRBJ1-3; 9 bases agree with TRBD1. V was clipped by 4 bases and J by 9 bases; unmatched bases: 5. CDR1 is SGDLS and CDR2 is YYNGEE in the germline V gene. CDR3 length: 13 amino acids. The CDR3 region is CASSPGTGPTIYF. The CDR3 nucleotides read TGTGCCAGCAGCCCGGGGACAGGGCCCACCATATATTTT.

CDR3 loop: CASAPGTGGYEQYF. The CDR3 DNA follows: TGTGCCTCGGCCCCCGGGACAGGGGGCTACGAGCAGTACTTC. The gene calls are TRBV10-3 and TRBJ2-7, with TRBD1 matching 11 bases. The germline V gene has CDR1 ENHRY and CDR2 SYGVKD. The CDR3 consists of 14 residues. V gave up 11 bases and J gave up 3 bases; unmatched junction bases: 9.

This clone was seen a single time. This chain links TRBV19 with TRBJ2-1; 7 nucleotides line up with TRBD1. Germline V gene sequence: CDR1 LNHDA, CDR2 SQIVND (reference sequence). The CDR3 is 14 amino acids. Unmatched junction bases numbered 3, after V lost 3 bases and J lost 4 bases. CDR3 amino acids: CASSIRGQYNEQFF. CDR3 DNA: TGTGCCAGTAGTATTCGGGGACAGTACAATGAGCAGTTCTTC.

The J gene is TRBJ2-1, the V gene TRBV12-3 or TRBV12-4, with D perhaps given as TRBD1 or TRBD2 (5 bases each). The CDR3 runs 12 residues. Trimming removed 6 bases at V and 8 bases at J, with 11 bases between. This CDR3 is CASSRDGDEQFF. CDR3 nucleotide sequence: TGTGCCAGCAGCCGGGACGGGGATGAGCAGTTCTTC.

The chain employs TRBV27 and TRBJ2-1; the D gene is possibly TRBD2 (7 bases). Looked up from germline, CDR1 is MNHEY and CDR2 is SMNVEV (reference sequence). This CDR3 contains 14 residues. With 3 bases removed from V and 12 bases from J, the gap between germline ends came to 18 bases. CDR3 loop: CASSFGGAYTVQFF. CDR3 in DNA: TGTGCCAGCAGTTTTGGGGGGGCCTATACGGTGCAGTTCTTC.

This chain joins TRBV15 and TRBJ2-1; 10 nucleotides align to TRBD2. Germline V lookup: CDR1 LNHNV, CDR2 YYDKDF (reference sequence). The length of the CDR3 is 14 residues. The trim removed 8 bases at V and 4 bases at J, leaving 5 bases unmatched. The CDR3 reads CATAASGGYNEQFF. The CDR3 bases are TGTGCCACCGCGGCTAGCGGGGGTTACAATGAGCAGTTCTTC. Full variable domain (remainder filled in from reference TRBV15 and TRBJ2-1): DAMVIQNPRYQVTQFGKPVTLSCSQTLNHNVMYWYQQKSSQAPKLLFHYYDKDFNNEADTPDNFQSRRPNTSFCFLDIRSPGLGDTAMYLCATAASGGYNEQFFGPGTRLTVL.

The rearrangement joins TRBV2 to TRBJ2-1, with no clear D. Germline-derived CDR1 and CDR2 are SNHLY and FYNNEI. CDR3 length: 15 residues. The germline V and J ends were trimmed by 0 bases and 1 base, with 7 bases remaining between them. CDR3 protein: CASSEAGRSYNEQFF. The CDR3 DNA is TGTGCCAGCAGTGAAGCGGGAAGATCCTACAATGAGCAGTTCTTC.

This clone came up once. The chain uses TRBV12-5 and TRBJ2-4; D is unresolved. The germline gives CDR1 LGHNT, CDR2 FRNRAP. This CDR3 is built from 13 residues. V lost 6 bases and J 2 bases, leaving 8 bases between the germline ends. The CDR3 protein is CASGLGTKNIQYF. CDR3 sequence (DNA): TGTGCTAGTGGACTGGGTACCAAAAACATTCAGTACTTC. Complete variable domain (other parts from reference TRBV12-5 and TRBJ2-4): DARVTQTPRHKVTEMGQEVTMRCQPILGHNTVFWYRQTMMQGLELLAYFRNRAPLDDSGMPKDRFSAEMPDATLATLKIQPSEPRDSAVYFCASGLGTKNIQYFGAGTRLSVL.

The chain employs TRBV19 and TRBJ2-2; D is perhaps TRBD1 (5 bases). The CDR3 extends over 16 amino acids. Germline CDR1 LNHDA, CDR2 SQIVND (reference sequence). Trimming pared 5 bases from V and 2 bases from J, leaving 15 bases between. As DNA, the CDR3 is TGTGCCAGTAGTCGAAGTAGACAGACTAACACCGGGGAGCTGTTTTTT. As protein: CASSRSRQTNTGELFF.

The chain combines TRBV29-1 with TRBJ1-2, with D tentatively TRBD1 (5 bases). CDR3 length: 11 residues. Deletions cut 6 bases from V and 5 bases from J, with 10 bases between. The germline V gene has CDR1 SQVTM and CDR2 ANQGSEA. CDR3 region: CSVGGVYGYTF. CDR3 sequence (DNA): TGCAGCGTAGGAGGGGTATATGGCTACACCTTC.

V and J are TRBV28 and TRBJ1-4; D is unclear. Deletions cut 2 bases from V and 8 bases from J, with 9 bases between. This CDR3 is built from 13 residues. Germline V gives CDR1 MDHEN, CDR2 SYDVKM. The CDR3 is CASSLGIREKLFF. CDR3 nucleotides: TGTGCCAGCAGTTTAGGTATCAGAGAAAAACTGTTTTTT. Full variable domain (outside the CDR3, taken from reference TRBV28 and TRBJ1-4): DVKVTQSSRYLVKRTGEKVFLECVQDMDHENMFWYRQDPGLGLRLIYFSYDVKMKEKGDIPEGYSVSREKKERFSLILESASTNQTSMYLCASSLGIREKLFFGSGTQLSVL.

This rearrangement joins TRBV2 to TRBJ2-1; D call uncertain. Germline assignment: CDR1 SNHLY and CDR2 FYNNEI. This CDR3 comprises 14 residues. V was shortened by 5 bases and J by 7 bases, with 15 bases between the two germline ends. Written as DNA, the CDR3 is TGTGCCAGCAGTCGTACCGGACCGCCGAATGAGCAGTTCTTC. Protein product: CASSRTGPPNEQFF.

About this clone: Other DNA sequences in the same sample also yield this CDR3. This chain uses TRBV19 with TRBJ2-2; the D is unclear. The CDR3 is 12 amino acids. The V gene's germline CDR1 is LNHDA and CDR2 SQIVND (reference sequence). V was pared by 3 bases and J by 5 bases, with 4 bases between. The CDR3 sequence: CASSIGTGELFF. The CDR3 nucleotides are TGTGCCAGTAGTATTGGTACCGGGGAGCTGTTTTTT.

V usage is TRBV7-2 and J usage is TRBJ1-3; D uncertain. Germline V gene sequence: CDR1 SGHTA, CDR2 FQGNSA. The length of the CDR3 is 14 residues. The germline V and J ends were trimmed by 5 bases and 0 bases, with 8 bases remaining between them. The CDR3 here is CASSPGLSGNTIYF. The DNA of the CDR3 is TGTGCCAGCAGCCCTGGTCTCTCTGGAAACACCATATATTTT.

J is TRBJ2-7 and V is TRBV27; D not resolved. Germline CDR1 MNHEY, CDR2 SMNVEV (reference sequence). Trimming removed 3 bases at V and 5 bases at J, with 14 bases between. This CDR3 has 14 residues. CDR3 nucleotides: TGTGCCAGCAGTTTGAGGTCAGGCGAGGACGAGCAGTACTTC. Translation: CASSLRSGEDEQYF.

The chain joins TRBV11-3 to TRBJ2-3, with D perhaps matching TRBD2 (7 bases). The CDR3 has 14 amino acids. The ends were cut back, 3 bases at V and 2 bases at J, with 9 bases in the middle. Per the germline V gene, CDR1 is SGHNT and CDR2 is YENEEA. Here the CDR3 reads CASSFGGPTDTQYF. CDR3 coding DNA: TGTGCCAGCAGCTTCGGGGGGCCCACAGATACGCAGTATTTT.

The chain is built from TRBV15 and TRBJ1-5, with no clear D. Looked up from germline, CDR1 is LNHNV and CDR2 is YYDKDF (reference sequence). The CDR3 loop spans 15 amino acids. Trimming cost V 4 bases and J 7 bases, with 17 bases left between them. CDR3 loop: CATSTPQSPGQPQHF. For the CDR3, the DNA is TGTGCCACCAGCACCCCTCAGAGTCCGGGGCAGCCCCAGCATTTT. Using reference TRBV15 and TRBJ1-5 for the parts outside the CDR3, the full variable domain is DAMVIQNPRYQVTQFGKPVTLSCSQTLNHNVMYWYQQKSSQAPKLLFHYYDKDFNNEADTPDNFQSRRPNTSFCFLDIRSPGLGDTAMYLCATSTPQSPGQPQHFGDGTRLSIL.

The rearrangement joins TRBV25-1 to TRBJ2-5; 7 bases agree with TRBD2. Germline CDR1 and CDR2: MGHDK and SYGVNS. The CDR3 spans 12 residues. The V segment lost 5 bases and the J segment 5 bases; nucleotides outside the gene matches: 2. Here the CDR3 DNA reads TGTGCCAGCAGTTGGGAGGGCGAGACCCAGTACTTC. Protein product: CASSWEGETQYF.

This clone was recorded only once. The gene calls are TRBV12-3 or TRBV12-4 and TRBJ1-4; no clear D gene. CDR3 length: 13 residues. V was trimmed by 2 bases and J by 5 bases, leaving 6 bases between them. The CDR3 protein is CASSLRKNEKLFF. CDR3 sequence (DNA): TGTGCCAGCAGTTTAAGGAAGAATGAAAAACTGTTTTTT.

This clone has ten or more counts. CDR3 region: CASSYSSSGHEQYF. CDR3 bases: TGTGCCAGCAGTTACTCAAGTTCGGGACACGAGCAGTACTTC. The chain employs TRBV6-5 and TRBJ2-7, with D perhaps given as TRBD1 or TRBD2 (5 bases each). Trimming left V 0 bases short and J 5 bases short, with 11 bases between. CDR3 length equals 14 residues. Germline CDR1 reads MNHEY; CDR2 reads SVGAGI.